The 18 T cell receptor beta chains presented below share a single source sample, sequenced in a study of CD8 T cells in ankylosing spondylitis. Regarding the study as a whole: Among TCR beta sequences, a motif of several highly homologous variants appeared characteristic of ankylosing spondylitis blood.

TCRdb reprocessed the 5' RACE reads via MiXCR and lists one record per CDR3 protein. Among hundreds of thousands of distinct CDR3 sequences listed, 10% to 15% were seen once. For these receptors, no antigen is known. What was sequenced was blood, either unsorted or a sorted T cell fraction (not recorded which). The receptor source for this set is a male donor with ankylosing spondylitis.

The genes are TRBV5-1 and TRBJ1-6; maybe TRBD1 (6 bases). V gave up 3 bases and J gave up 0 bases, with 10 bases separating them. The V gene's germline CDR1 is SGHRS and CDR2 YFSETQ. The CDR3 totals 16 residues. CDR3 nucleotides: TGCGCCAGCAGCTGGCAGGGGAGCTCCTATAATTCACCCCTCCACTTT. Protein product: CASSWQGSSYNSPLHF.

Many counts were recorded for this clonotype. This sequence joins TRBV5-1 and TRBJ1-1; no firm D call. From germline, CDR1 is SGHRS and CDR2 YFSETQ. Trimming cost V 0 bases and J 7 bases, with 7 bases left between them. The CDR3 length is 12 residues. The CDR3 loop is CASSLGSSEAFF. CDR3 coding DNA: TGCGCCAGCAGCTTGGGGAGTAGTGAAGCTTTCTTT.

The chain employs TRBV4-2 and TRBJ1-2, with D uncertain. This CDR3 contains 15 residues. V dropped 0 bases and J dropped 1 base, with 9 bases sitting between them. Germline-derived CDR1 and CDR2 are LGHNA and YNFKEQ. DNA for the CDR3: TGTGCCAGCAGCCAAGATCTGCGGGGTAACTATGGCTACACCTTC. It yields the protein CASSQDLRGNYGYTF.

There are many counts of this clonotype. The chain couples TRBV29-1 to TRBJ2-1; perhaps TRBD2 as D (6 bases). Germline V gene sequence: CDR1 SQVTM, CDR2 ANQGSEA. The CDR3 is 14 amino acids. The V and J ends lost 4 bases and 7 bases respectively, with 17 bases between them. The CDR3 sequence is CSVAFGGEKNEQFF. Written as DNA, the CDR3 is TGCAGCGTTGCTTTCGGGGGAGAGAAAAATGAGCAGTTCTTC.

The chain links TRBV20-1 to TRBJ2-5; D call uncertain. The CDR3 length is 14 residues. V lost 4 bases and J lost 0, with 12 bases in between. The germline V gene has CDR1 DFQATT and CDR2 SNEGSKA (reference sequence). The CDR3 nucleotides read TGCAGTGCTATTGACGCATCGTACCAAGAGACCCAGTACTTC. It codes for CSAIDASYQETQYF.

This clonotype was observed a few times. The J gene is TRBJ1-5, the V gene TRBV20-1, with D uncertain. CDR3 length: 15 residues. The germline V gene encodes CDR1 DFQATT and CDR2 SNEGSKA (reference sequence). The ends were cut back, 6 bases at V and 2 bases at J, with 17 bases in the middle. This chain's CDR3 is CSARPSGFGNQPQHF. CDR3 in DNA: TGCAGTGCGAGGCCCTCAGGATTTGGCAATCAGCCCCAGCATTTT.

This clonotype was found a few times. This chain uses TRBV7-2 with TRBJ2-1; 7 positions agree with TRBD2. The CDR3 loop spans 12 amino acids. Looked up from germline, CDR1 is SGHTA and CDR2 is FQGNSA. With V trimmed by 5 bases and J by 10 bases, 5 bases remained unmatched. The CDR3 nucleotides are TGTGCCAGCAGCGCGGGGGTGCGGGAGCAGTTCTTC. Translating it yields CASSAGVREQFF.

This clonotype was counted at least ten times. The chain is built from TRBV5-1 and TRBJ2-2; D is undetermined. V was clipped by 4 bases and J by 4 bases, with 14 bases between them. This CDR3 contains 15 residues. Germline V gene data show CDR1 as SGHRS and CDR2 as YFSETQ. CDR3 sequence reads: CASSPEAQSTGELFF. The CDR3 nucleotides are TGCGCCAGCAGCCCCGAGGCGCAGAGCACCGGGGAGCTGTTTTTT.

Many counts were recorded for this clonotype. The chain is built from TRBV20-1 and TRBJ2-7; D is perhaps TRBD2 (6 bases). Germline-derived CDR1 and CDR2 are DFQATT and SNEGSKA (reference sequence). Deletions cut 6 bases from V and 0 bases from J, with 15 bases between. The CDR3 spans 14 residues. CDR3 residues: CSAAGLLSSYEQYF. The CDR3 bases are TGCAGTGCGGCGGGACTCCTTAGCTCCTACGAGCAGTACTTC.

The chain carries TRBV7-6 and TRBJ2-3, with TRBD2 as a possible D gene (6 bases). Germline V gene sequence: CDR1 SGHVS, CDR2 FNYEAQ. The CDR3 totals 12 residues. V lost 2 bases, J lost 9 bases, and 9 bases lay in between. The CDR3 DNA is TGTGCCAGCAGCTTACATGGGGGGACGCAGTATTTT. Its protein is CASSLHGGTQYF.

As DNA, the CDR3 is TGTGCCAGCAGTTTAGTAATGGGACTAGCGTCAGATACGCAGTATTTT. Translating it yields CASSLVMGLASDTQYF. The V and J genes are TRBV12-3 or TRBV12-4 and TRBJ2-3, with TRBD2 identical over 10 bases. The CDR3 has 16 residues. V lost 1 base to trimming and J lost 4 bases; unmatched junction nucleotides: 5.

V and J are TRBV7-2 and TRBJ2-7; D is possibly TRBD1 (5 bases). Per the germline V gene, CDR1 is SGHTA and CDR2 is FQGNSA. V lost 4 bases, J lost 0 bases, and 10 bases lay in between. This CDR3 is 14 amino acids long. The CDR3 spells CASSSDISSYEQYF. The CDR3 DNA reads as TGTGCCAGCAGCTCGGACATTAGCTCCTACGAGCAGTACTTC.

The CDR3 protein is CASSSGTAKETQYF. For the CDR3, the DNA is TGTGCCAGCTCATCAGGGACAGCAAAAGAGACCCAGTACTTC. This chain uses TRBV18 with TRBJ2-5, with 7 bases matching TRBD1. Germline lookup yields CDR1 KGHSH and CDR2 LQKENI. CDR3 length: 14 residues. Trimming cost V 5 bases and J 3 bases; bases outside gene matches: 6.

For the CDR3, the DNA is TGCAGCGCCACCGGACAGGGAATTGGCGAGCAGTACTTC. This encodes CSATGQGIGEQYF. This rearrangement joins TRBV29-1 to TRBJ2-7, with TRBD1 identical over 8 bases. The CDR3 sequence is 13 residues long. The J segment lost 6 bases and the V segment lost 7 bases, leaving 11 bases of the junction unmatched. The germline CDR1 and CDR2 sequences are SQVTM and ANQGSEA.

Worth noting for this clonotype: At one of its ends the junction is not consistent with the germline gene, which may arise from a read error. The chain couples TRBV7-7 to TRBJ1-1; D unclear. CDR3 length: 11 residues. Germline V gene data show CDR1 as SSHAT and CDR2 as FNYEAQ (reference sequence). CDR3 amino acids: CASTEARSAFF. The CDR3 DNA reads TGTGCTAGCACCGAGGCCAGGTCCGCTTTCTTT.

V usage is TRBV6-1 and J usage is TRBJ1-6; D gene unclear. The germline V and J ends were trimmed by 2 bases and 17 bases, with 16 bases remaining between them. Per the germline V gene, CDR1 is MNHNS and CDR2 is SASEGT. This CDR3 has 13 residues. CDR3 residues: CASSELERAIFHF. The DNA of the CDR3 is TGTGCCAGCAGTGAACTGGAACGGGCCATTTTCCACTTT.

This clonotype showed up many times. V usage is TRBV10-3 and J usage is TRBJ2-1; TRBD2 is a possible D gene (7 bases). Germline lookup yields CDR1 ENHRY and CDR2 SYGVKD. Deletions cut 5 bases from V and 4 bases from J, with 12 bases between. CDR3 length: 14 residues. CDR3 amino acids: CAISMRGGYNEQFF. The CDR3 region has the DNA TGTGCCATCAGTATGAGGGGGGGTTACAATGAGCAGTTCTTC.

The rearrangement joins TRBV20-1 to TRBJ2-3, with 7 bases identical to TRBD2. The CDR3 consists of 15 residues. The germline gives CDR1 DFQATT, CDR2 SNEGSKA (reference sequence). V trimming: 0 bases; J trimming: 7 bases; junction bases outside the gene matches: 10. CDR3 sequence (DNA): TGCAGTGCTAGAGATCACGGGGGGTCACGCAATACGCAGTATTTT. It is translated as CSARDHGGSRNTQYF.